These T cell receptor beta chains were read from a single sample in a study of patients and donors after allogeneic stem cell transplantation. TCRdb analysed the RT-PCR reads with MiXCR anew, one entry per CDR3 protein. Among about 40,000 distinct CDR3 sequences, roughly 30% were seen once, and the ten largest hold more than 70%. Sequenced: blood, either unsorted or a sorted T cell fraction (not recorded which). The receptors originated from a human donor who was either an allogeneic HSCT recipient or a stem cell or donor lymphocyte infusion donor (not recorded which). It is not recorded whose cells these are; they may come from a transplant donor. Each CDR3 is given with its conserved first and last residue. The D gene is left open where the match is weak. Expanded clones are given a class, and other clones once, few, many or no size at all.

TRBD1	many	TRBV5-5	TRBJ2-2	TGTGCCAGCAGCTTGAGTACCGGGACAGGGGGTTCCGGGGAGCTGTTTTTT	CASSLSTGTGGSGELFF
.	.	TRBV5-1	TRBJ2-2	TGCGCCAGCAGCTTGAGTGGGAGTTTCACCGGGGAGCTGTTTTTT	CASSLSGSFTGELFF
.	few	TRBV7-8	TRBJ1-1	TGTGCCAGCAGCTTACTTCCAGGGACCACTGAAGCTTTCTTT	CASSLLPGTTEAFF
.	.	TRBV7-9	TRBJ1-1	TGTGCCAGCAGCCCACAGAACACTGAAGCTTTCTTT	CASSPQNTEAFF
TRBD1	few	TRBV6-5	TRBJ2-5	TGTGCCAGCAGAAGGACAGGGGGCGTTGAGACCCAGTACTTC	CASRRTGGVETQYF
.	.	TRBV20-1	TRBJ2-3	TGCAGTGCTAGAGACAATCCTTGGCGGGACCGCGATACGCAGTATTTT	CSARDNPWRDRDTQYF
.	medium-sized	TRBV4-3	TRBJ2-2	TGCGCCAGCAGCGGGGTGGGCACCGGGGAGCTGTTTTTT	CASSGVGTGELFF
TRBD2	.	TRBV5-1	TRBJ2-7	TGCGCCTCAACGAGCGGGGAGGCTGCCTACGAGCAGTACTTC	CASTSGEAAYEQYF
.	.	TRBV7-2	TRBJ1-1	TGTGCCAGCAGCCAGAGCCGGGGCACTGAAGCTTTCTTT	CASSQSRGTEAFF
TRBD2	.	TRBV4-1	TRBJ2-1	TGCGCCAGCAACCCTAGCGGGAACACCTACAATGAGCAGTTCTTC	CASNPSGNTYNEQFF
.	many	TRBV28	TRBJ2-3	TGTGCCAGCAGTTTAAATGGAGGCGGAGCTAGCACAGATACGCAGTATTTT	CASSLNGGGASTDTQYF
.	few	TRBV28	TRBJ1-2	TGTGCCAGCAGTTTGAACAATGGCTACACCTTC	CASSLNNGYTF
.	.	TRBV6-2/TRBV6-3	TRBJ2-5	TGTGCCAGCAGTTACTCGAGAGACAGACCGAGCGGCCAGTACTTC	CASSYSRDRPSGQYF
TRBD1	few	TRBV5-1	TRBJ1-2	TGCGCCAGCAGCTCGGGACAGGGGAACTATGGCTACACCTTC	CASSSGQGNYGYTF
.	few	TRBV12-3/TRBV12-4	TRBJ1-2	TGTGCCAGCAGTTTCTCGGACTTACTTAACTATGGCTACACCTTC	CASSFSDLLNYGYTF